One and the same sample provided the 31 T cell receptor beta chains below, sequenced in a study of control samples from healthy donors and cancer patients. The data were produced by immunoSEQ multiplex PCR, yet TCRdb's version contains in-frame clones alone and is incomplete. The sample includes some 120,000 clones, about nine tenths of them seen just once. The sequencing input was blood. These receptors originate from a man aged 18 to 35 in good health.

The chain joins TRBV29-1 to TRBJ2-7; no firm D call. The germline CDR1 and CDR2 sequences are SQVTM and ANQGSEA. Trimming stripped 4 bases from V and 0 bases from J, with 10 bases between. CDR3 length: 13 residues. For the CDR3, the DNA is TGCAGCGTTGTGGCAGAAAGCTCCTACGAGCAGTACTTC. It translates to CSVVAESSYEQYF.

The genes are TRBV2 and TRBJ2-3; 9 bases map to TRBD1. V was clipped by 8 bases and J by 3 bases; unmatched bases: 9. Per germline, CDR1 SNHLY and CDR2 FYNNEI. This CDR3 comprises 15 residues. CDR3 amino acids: CASADGQGITDTQYF. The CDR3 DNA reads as TGTGCCAGCGCTGATGGACAGGGGATAACAGATACGCAGTATTTT.

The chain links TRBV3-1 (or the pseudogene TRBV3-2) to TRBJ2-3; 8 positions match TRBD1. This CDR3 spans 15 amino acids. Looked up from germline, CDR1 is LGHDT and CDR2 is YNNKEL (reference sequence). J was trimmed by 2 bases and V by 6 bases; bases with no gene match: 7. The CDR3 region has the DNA TGTGCCAGCAGAACGACAGGGGCGTACACAGATACGCAGTATTTT. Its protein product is CASRTTGAYTDTQYF.

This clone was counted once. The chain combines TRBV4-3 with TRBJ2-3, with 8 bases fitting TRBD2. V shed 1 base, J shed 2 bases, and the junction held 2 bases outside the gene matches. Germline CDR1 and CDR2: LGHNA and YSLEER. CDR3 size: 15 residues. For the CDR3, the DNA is TGCGCCAGCAGCCAAGCGGGAGGGGACACAGATACGCAGTATTTT. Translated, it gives CASSQAGGDTDTQYF.

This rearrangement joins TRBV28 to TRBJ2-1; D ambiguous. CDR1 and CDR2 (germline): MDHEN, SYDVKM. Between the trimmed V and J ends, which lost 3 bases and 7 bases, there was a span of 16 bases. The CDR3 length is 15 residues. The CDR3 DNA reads TGTGCCAGCAGTTTGCGGCAGGACCCTAGGAATGAGCAGTTCTTC. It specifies CASSLRQDPRNEQFF.

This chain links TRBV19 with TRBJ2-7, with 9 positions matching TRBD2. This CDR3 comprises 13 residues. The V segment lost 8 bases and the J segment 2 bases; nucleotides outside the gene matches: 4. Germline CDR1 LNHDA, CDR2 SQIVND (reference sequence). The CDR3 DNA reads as TGTGCCAGTGGCGAGCGGGGGGCCTACGAGCAGTACTTC. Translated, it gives CASGERGAYEQYF.

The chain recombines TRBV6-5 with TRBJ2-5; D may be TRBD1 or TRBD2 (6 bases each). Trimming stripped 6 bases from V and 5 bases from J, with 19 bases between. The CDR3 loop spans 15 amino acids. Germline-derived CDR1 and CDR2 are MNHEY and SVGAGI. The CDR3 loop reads CASRAGVGGLETQYF. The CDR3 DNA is TGTGCCAGCAGAGCAGGAGTCGGGGGCCTGGAGACCCAGTACTTC.

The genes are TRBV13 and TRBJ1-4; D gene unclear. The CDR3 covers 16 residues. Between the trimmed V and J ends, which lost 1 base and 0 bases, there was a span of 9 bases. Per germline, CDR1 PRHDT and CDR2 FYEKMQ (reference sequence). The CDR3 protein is CASSLDGRATNEKLFF. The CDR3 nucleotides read TGTGCCAGCAGCTTAGATGGGCGTGCAACTAATGAAAAACTGTTTTTT. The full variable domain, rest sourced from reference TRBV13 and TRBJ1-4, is AAGVIQSPRHLIKEKRETATLKCYPIPRHDTVYWYQQGPGQDPQFLISFYEKMQSDKGSIPDRFSAQQFSDYHSELNMSSLELGDSALYFCASSLDGRATNEKLFFGSGTQLSVL.

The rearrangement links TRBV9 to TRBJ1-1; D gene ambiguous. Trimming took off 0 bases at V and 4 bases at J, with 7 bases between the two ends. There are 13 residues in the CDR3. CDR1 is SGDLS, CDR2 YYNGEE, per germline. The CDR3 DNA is TGTGCCAGCAGCGTAGATAGGGCCACTGAAGCTTTCTTT. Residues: CASSVDRATEAFF.

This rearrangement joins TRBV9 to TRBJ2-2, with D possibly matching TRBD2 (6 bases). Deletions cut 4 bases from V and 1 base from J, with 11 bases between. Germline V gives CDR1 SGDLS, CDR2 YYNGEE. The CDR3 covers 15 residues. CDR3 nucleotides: TGTGCCAGCAGCACCGGGGGTGGGAACACCGGGGAGCTGTTTTTT. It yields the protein CASSTGGGNTGELFF.

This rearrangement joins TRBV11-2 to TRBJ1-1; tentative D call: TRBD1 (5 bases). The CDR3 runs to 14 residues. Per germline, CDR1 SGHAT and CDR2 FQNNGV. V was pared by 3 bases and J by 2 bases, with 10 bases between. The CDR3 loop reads CASSFGTANTEAFF. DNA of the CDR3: TGTGCCAGCAGCTTCGGGACGGCAAACACTGAAGCTTTCTTT.

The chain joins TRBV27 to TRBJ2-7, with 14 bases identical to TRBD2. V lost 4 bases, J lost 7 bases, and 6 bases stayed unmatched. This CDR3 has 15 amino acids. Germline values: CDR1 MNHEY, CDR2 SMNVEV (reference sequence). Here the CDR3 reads CASSSTGLAGDEQYV. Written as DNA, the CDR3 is TGTGCCAGCAGTTCTACGGGACTAGCGGGAGATGAGCAGTACGTC.

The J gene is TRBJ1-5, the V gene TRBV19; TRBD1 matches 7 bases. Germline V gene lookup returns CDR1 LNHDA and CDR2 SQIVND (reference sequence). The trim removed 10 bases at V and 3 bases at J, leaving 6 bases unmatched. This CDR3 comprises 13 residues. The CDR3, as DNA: TGTGCCACCTCGACAGGGCCCAATCAGCCCCAGCATTTT. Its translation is CATSTGPNQPQHF.

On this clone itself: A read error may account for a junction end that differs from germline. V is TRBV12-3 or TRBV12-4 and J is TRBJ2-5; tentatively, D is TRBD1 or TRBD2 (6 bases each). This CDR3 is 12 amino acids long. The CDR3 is CASSLWGTEGDF. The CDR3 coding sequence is TGTGCCAGCAGTTTGTGGGGGACGGAGGGGGACTTC.

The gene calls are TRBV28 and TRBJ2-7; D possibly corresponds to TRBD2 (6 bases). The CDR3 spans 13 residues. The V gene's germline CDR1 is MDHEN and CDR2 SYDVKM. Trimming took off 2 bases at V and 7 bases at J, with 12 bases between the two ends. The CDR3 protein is CASSLNSGGEQYF. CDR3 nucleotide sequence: TGTGCCAGCAGTTTAAATTCAGGAGGGGAGCAGTACTTC.

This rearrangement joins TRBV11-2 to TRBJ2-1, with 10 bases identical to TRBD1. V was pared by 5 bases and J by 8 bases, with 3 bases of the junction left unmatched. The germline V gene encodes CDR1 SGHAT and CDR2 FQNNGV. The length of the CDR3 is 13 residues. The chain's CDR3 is CASSVDRGHEQFF. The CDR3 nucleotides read TGTGCCAGCAGCGTTGACAGGGGGCATGAGCAGTTCTTC. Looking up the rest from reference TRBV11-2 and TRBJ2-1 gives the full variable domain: EAGVAQSPRYKIIEKRQSVAFWCNPISGHATLYWYQQILGQGPKLLIQFQNNGVVDDSQLPKDRFSAERLKGVDSTLKIQPAKLEDSAVYLCASSVDRGHEQFFGPGTRLTVL.

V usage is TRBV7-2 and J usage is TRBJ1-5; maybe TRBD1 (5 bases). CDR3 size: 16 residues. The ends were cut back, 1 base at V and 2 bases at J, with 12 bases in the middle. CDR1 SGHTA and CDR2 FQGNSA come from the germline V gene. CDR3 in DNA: TGTGCCAGCAGCTTAGTCGGGGCGGGGGGCAATCAGCCCCAGCATTTT. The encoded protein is CASSLVGAGGNQPQHF.

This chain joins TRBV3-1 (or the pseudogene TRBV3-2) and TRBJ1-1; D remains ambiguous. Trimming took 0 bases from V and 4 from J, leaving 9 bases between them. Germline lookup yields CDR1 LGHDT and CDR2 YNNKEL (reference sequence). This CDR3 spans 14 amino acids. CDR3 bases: TGTGCCAGCAGCCAAGAAGGTACGGTCACTGAAGCTTTCTTT. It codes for CASSQEGTVTEAFF.

The CDR3 loop reads CATSRDGRRQGRIPYEQYF. The CDR3 nucleotides read TGTGCCACCAGCAGAGATGGTCGGAGGCAGGGGAGGATCCCCTACGAGCAGTACTTC. V gene TRBV15 combines with J gene TRBJ2-7; D is tentatively TRBD1 or TRBD2 (6 bases each). This CDR3 is built from 19 residues. With 0 bases removed from V and 2 bases from J, the gap between germline ends came to 23 bases. Germline loops: CDR1 LNHNV, CDR2 YYDKDF (reference sequence).

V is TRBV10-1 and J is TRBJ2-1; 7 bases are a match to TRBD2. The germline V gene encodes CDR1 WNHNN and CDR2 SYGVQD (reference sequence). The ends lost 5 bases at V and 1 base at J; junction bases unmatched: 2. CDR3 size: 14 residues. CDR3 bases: TGCGCCAGCAGTAGCGGGGAATCCTACAATGAGCAGTTCTTC. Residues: CASSSGESYNEQFF.

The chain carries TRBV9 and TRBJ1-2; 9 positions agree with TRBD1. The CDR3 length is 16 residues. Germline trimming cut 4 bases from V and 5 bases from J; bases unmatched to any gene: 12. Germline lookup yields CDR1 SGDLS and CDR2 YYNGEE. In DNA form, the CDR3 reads TGTGCCAGCAGCACGGGGACAGGGACATTCGGGTATGGCTACACCTTC. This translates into CASSTGTGTFGYGYTF.

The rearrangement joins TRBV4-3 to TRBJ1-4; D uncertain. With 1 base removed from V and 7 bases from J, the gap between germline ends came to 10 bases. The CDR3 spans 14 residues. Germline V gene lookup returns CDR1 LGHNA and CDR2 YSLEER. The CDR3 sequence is CASSQGPMSEKLFF. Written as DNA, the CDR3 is TGCGCCAGCAGCCAAGGGCCGATGAGTGAAAAACTGTTTTTT.

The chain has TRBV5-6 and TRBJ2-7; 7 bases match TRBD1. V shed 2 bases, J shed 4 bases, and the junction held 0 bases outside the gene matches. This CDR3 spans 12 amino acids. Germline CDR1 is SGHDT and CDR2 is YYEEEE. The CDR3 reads CASSLQGYEQYF. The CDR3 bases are TGTGCCAGCAGCTTACAGGGGTACGAGCAGTACTTC.

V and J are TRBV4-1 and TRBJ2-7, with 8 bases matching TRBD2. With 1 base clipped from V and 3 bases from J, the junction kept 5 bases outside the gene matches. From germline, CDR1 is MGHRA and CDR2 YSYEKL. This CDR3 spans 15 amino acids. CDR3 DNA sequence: TGCGCCAGCAGCCAAGGGCGGGGGGCCCTCTACGAGCAGTACTTC. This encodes CASSQGRGALYEQYF.

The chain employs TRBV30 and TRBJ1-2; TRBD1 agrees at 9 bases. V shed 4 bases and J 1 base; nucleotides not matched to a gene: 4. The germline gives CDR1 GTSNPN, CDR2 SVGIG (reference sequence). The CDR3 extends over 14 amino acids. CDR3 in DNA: TGTGCCTGGACTCTGGGACAGGGTAACTATGGCTACACCTTC. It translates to CAWTLGQGNYGYTF.

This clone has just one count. The CDR3 spells CASSSVTGPNEQYF. The CDR3 DNA follows: TGTGCCAGCAGCTCCGTGACAGGTCCCAACGAGCAGTACTTC. The V and J genes are TRBV5-4 and TRBJ2-7, with a possible D match to TRBD1 (6 bases). Per germline, CDR1 SGHNT and CDR2 YYREEE (reference sequence). With 3 bases removed from V and 5 bases from J, the gap between germline ends came to 15 bases. The CDR3 loop spans 14 amino acids.

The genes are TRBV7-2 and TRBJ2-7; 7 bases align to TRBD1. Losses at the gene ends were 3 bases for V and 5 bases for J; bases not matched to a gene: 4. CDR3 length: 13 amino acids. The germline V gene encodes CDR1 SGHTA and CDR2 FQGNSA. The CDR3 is CASSFKGGDEQYV. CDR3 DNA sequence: TGTGCCAGCAGCTTTAAAGGGGGCGACGAGCAGTACGTC.

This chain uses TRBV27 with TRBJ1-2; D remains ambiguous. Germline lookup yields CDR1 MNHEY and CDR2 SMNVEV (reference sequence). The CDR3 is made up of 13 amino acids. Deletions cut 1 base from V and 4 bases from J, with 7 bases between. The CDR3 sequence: CASSLFVGYGYTF. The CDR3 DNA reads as TGTGCCAGCAGTTTATTCGTCGGCTATGGCTACACCTTC.

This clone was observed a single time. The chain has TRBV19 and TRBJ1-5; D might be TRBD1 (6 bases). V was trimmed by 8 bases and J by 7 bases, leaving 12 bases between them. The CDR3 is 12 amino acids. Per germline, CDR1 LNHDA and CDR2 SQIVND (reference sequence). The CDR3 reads CASLGGGQPQHF. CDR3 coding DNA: TGTGCCAGTCTAGGGGGAGGCCAGCCCCAGCATTTT.

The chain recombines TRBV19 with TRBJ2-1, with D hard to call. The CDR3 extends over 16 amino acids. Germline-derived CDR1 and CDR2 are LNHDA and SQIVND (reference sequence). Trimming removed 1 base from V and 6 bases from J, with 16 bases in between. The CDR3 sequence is CASSIGRDRPSNEQFF. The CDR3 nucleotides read TGTGCCAGTAGTATAGGAAGAGATAGGCCCAGCAATGAGCAGTTCTTC.

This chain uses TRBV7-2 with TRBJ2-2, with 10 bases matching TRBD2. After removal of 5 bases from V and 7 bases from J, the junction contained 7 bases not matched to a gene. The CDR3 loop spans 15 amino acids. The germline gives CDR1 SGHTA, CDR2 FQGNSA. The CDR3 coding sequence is TGTGCCAGCAGCGAAAGCGGGAGGGCCAACGGGGAGCTGTTTTTT. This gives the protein CASSESGRANGELFF.